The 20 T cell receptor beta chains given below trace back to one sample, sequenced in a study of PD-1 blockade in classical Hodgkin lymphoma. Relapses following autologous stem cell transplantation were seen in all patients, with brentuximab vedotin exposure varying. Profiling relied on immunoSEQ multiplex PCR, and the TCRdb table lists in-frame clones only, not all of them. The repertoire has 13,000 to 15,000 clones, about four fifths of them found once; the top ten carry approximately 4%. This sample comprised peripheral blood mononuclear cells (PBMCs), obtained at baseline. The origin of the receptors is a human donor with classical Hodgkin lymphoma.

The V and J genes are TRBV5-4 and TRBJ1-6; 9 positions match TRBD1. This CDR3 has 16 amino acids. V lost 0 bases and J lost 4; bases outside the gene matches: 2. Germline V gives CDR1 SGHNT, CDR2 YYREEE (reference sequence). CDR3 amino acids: CASSLGGTGYNSPLHF. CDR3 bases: TGTGCCAGCAGCTTGGGAGGGACAGGGTATAATTCACCCCTCCACTTT.

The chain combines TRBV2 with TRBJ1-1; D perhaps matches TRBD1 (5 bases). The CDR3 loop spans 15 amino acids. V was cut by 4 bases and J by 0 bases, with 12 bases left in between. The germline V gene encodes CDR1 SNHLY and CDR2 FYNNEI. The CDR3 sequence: CASSVRDGMNTEAFF. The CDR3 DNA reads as TGTGCCAGCAGTGTCAGGGACGGGATGAACACTGAAGCTTTCTTT. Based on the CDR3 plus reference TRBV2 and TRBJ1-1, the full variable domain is EPEVTQTPSHQVTQMGQEVILRCVPISNHLYFYWYRQILGQKVEFLVSFYNNEISEKSEIFDDQFSVERPDGSNFTLKIRSTKLEDSAMYFCASSVRDGMNTEAFFGQGTRLTVV.

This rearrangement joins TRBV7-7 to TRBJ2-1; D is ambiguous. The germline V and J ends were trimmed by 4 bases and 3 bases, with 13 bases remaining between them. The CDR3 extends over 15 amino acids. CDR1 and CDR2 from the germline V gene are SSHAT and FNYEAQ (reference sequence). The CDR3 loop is CASSSGPTGYNEQFF. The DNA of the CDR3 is TGTGCCAGCAGCTCCGGACCCACCGGCTACAATGAGCAGTTCTTC.

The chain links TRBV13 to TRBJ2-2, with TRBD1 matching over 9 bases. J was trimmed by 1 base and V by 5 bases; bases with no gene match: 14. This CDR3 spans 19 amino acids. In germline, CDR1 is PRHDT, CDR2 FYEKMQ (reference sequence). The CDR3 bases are TGTGCCAGCAGCAATGGGGTGGACAGGGGATATGGGAACACCGGGGAGCTGTTTTTT. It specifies CASSNGVDRGYGNTGELFF.

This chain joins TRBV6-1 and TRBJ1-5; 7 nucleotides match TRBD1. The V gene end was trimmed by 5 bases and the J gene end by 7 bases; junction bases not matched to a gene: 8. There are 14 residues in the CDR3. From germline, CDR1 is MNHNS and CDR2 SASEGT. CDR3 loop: CASSNRGAGQPQHF. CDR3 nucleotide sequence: TGTGCCAGCAGTAACAGGGGCGCAGGGCAGCCCCAGCATTTT.

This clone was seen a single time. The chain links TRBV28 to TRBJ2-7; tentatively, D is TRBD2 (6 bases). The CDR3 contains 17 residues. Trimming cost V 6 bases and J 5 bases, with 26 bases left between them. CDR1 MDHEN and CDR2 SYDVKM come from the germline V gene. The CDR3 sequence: CASSFTFRDLGRHEQYF. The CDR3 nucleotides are TGTGCCAGCAGCTTTACTTTTCGGGACCTAGGGAGGCACGAGCAGTACTTC.

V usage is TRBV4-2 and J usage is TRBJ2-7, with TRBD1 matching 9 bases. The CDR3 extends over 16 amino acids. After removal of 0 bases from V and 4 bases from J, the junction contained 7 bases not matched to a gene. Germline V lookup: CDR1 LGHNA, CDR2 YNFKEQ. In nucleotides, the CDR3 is TGTGCCAGCAGCCAAGAATCCGGGACAGGGTTTTACGAGCAGTACTTC. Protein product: CASSQESGTGFYEQYF.

This CDR3 reads CASSFRRHSNQPQHF. As DNA, the CDR3 is TGTGCCAGCAGCTTTCGACGGCATAGCAATCAGCCCCAGCATTTT. The chain employs TRBV5-6 and TRBJ1-5, with D uncertain. V lost 2 bases, J lost 0 bases, and 9 bases lay in between. The CDR3 has 15 amino acids. CDR1 is SGHDT and CDR2 is YYEEEE in the germline V gene.

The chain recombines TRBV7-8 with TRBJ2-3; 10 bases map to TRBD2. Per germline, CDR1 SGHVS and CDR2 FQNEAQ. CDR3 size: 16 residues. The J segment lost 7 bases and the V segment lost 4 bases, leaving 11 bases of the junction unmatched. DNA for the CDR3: TGTGCCAGCAGCTCAGAGCCTAGCGGGAGCTCTAATACGCAGTATTTT. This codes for CASSSEPSGSSNTQYF.

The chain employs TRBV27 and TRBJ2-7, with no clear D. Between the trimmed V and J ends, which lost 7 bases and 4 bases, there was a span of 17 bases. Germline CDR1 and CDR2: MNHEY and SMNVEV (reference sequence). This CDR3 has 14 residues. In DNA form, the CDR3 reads TGTGCCAGCACCGCTTTGGGCAGCCGATACGAGCAGTACTTC. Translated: CASTALGSRYEQYF.

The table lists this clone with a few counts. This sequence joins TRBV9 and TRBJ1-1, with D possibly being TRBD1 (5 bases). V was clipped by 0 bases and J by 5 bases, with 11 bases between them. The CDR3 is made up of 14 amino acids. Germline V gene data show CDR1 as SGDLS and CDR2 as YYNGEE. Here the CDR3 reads CASSVGGGVTEAFF. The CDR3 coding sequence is TGTGCCAGCAGCGTAGGGGGAGGGGTTACTGAAGCTTTCTTT.

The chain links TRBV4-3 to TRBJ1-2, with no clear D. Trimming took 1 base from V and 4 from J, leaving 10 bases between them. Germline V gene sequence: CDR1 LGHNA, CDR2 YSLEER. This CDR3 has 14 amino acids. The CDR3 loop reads CASSQVLGSYGYTF. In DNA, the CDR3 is TGCGCCAGCAGCCAAGTTTTGGGGAGCTATGGCTACACCTTC.

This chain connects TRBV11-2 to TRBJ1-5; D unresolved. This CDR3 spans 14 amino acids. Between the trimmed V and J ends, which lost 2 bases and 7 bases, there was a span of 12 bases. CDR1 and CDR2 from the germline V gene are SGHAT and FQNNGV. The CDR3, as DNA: TGTGCCAGCAGCTTAACCGGGAAGGGACAGCCCCAGCATTTT. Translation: CASSLTGKGQPQHF.

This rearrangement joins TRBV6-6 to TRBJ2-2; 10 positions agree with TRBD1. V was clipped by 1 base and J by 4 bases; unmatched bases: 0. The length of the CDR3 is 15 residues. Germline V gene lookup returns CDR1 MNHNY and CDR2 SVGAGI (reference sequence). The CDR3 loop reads CASSYWTGGTGELFF. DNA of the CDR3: TGTGCCAGCAGTTACTGGACAGGGGGCACCGGGGAGCTGTTTTTT.

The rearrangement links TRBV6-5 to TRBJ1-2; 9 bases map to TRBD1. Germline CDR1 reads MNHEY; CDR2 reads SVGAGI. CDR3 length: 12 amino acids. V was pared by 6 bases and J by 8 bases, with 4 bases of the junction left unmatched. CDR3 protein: CASSHRGQGYTF. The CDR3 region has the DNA TGTGCCAGCAGCCACAGGGGGCAAGGCTACACCTTC.

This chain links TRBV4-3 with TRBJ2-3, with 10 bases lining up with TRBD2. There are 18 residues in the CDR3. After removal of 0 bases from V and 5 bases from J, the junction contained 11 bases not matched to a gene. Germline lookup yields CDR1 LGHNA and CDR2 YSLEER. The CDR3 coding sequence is TGCGCCAGCAGCCAAGATCCCTGGGGAACTAGCGGGGAAGATACGCAGTATTTT. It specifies CASSQDPWGTSGEDTQYF.

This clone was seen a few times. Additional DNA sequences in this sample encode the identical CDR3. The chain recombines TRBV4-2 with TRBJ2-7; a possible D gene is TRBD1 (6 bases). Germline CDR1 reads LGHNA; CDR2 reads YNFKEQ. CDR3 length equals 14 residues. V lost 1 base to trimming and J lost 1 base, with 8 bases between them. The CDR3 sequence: CASSQGGQSYEQYF. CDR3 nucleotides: TGTGCCAGCAGCCAAGGGGGGCAATCCTACGAGCAGTACTTC.

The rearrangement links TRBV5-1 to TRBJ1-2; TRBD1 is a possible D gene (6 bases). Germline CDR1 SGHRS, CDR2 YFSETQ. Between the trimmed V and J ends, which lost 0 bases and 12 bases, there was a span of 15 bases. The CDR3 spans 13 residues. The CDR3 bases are TGCGCCAGCAGCTTGGAAAGGGGGAGGCCACACACCTTC. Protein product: CASSLERGRPHTF. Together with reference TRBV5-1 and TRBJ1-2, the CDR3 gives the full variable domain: KAGVTQTPRYLIKTRGQQVTLSCSPISGHRSVSWYQQTPGQGLQFLFEYFSETQRNKGNFPGRFSGRQFSNSRSEMNVSTLELGDSALYLCASSLERGRPHTFGSGTRLTVV.

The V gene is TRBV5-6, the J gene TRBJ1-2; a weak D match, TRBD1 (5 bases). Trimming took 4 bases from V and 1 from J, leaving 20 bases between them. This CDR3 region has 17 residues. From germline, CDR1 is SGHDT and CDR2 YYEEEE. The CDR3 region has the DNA TGTGCCAGCAGCGACTCTGGCGGGGGAACCCATAACTATGGCTACACCTTC. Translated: CASSDSGGGTHNYGYTF.

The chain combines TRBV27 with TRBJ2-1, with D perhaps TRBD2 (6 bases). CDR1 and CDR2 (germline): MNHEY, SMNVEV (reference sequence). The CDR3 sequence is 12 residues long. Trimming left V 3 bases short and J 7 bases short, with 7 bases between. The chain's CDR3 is CASSFRGNEQFF. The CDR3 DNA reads TGTGCCAGCAGTTTCCGGGGGAATGAGCAGTTCTTC.